Each of the 15 T cell receptor beta chains below was sequenced from the same sample in a study of sequential checkpoint blockade in melanoma. Here immunoSEQ multiplex PCR was the method, and the copy in TCRdb shows in-frame clones only, minus some. The table records around 39,000 clones, roughly 86% of them present only once. The treatment denotes: randomized to nivolumab then ipilimumab (arm A) or the reverse (arm B). Sample: CD8+ T cells sorted from blood (inferred from file names), taken from a patient given nivolumab and ipilimumab in sequence. These receptors all come from a human donor with melanoma.

This chain connects TRBV28 to TRBJ2-1, with 10 nucleotides matching TRBD1. The CDR3 length is 18 residues. The V and J ends lost 5 bases and 2 bases, in that order; junction bases with no gene match: 12. Looked up from germline, CDR1 is MDHEN and CDR2 is SYDVKM. The CDR3 bases are TGTGCCAGCAGTCACCGACTCGGACAGGGGGTTACCTACAATGAGCAGTTCTTC. The encoded protein is CASSHRLGQGVTYNEQFF.

The rearrangement uses TRBV10-2 and TRBJ1-2; no clear D gene. In germline, CDR1 is WSHSY, CDR2 SAAADI. The CDR3 extends over 16 amino acids. Trimming took 0 bases from V and 7 from J, leaving 18 bases between them. The CDR3 region has the DNA TGCGCCAGCAGTGAGTCGATCGGGATGTGGTCCGGTGGCTACACCTTC. Translating it yields CASSESIGMWSGGYTF.

The table lists this clone with a few counts. The chain links TRBV6-1 to TRBJ2-1, with 10 bases lining up with TRBD2. Germline-derived CDR1 and CDR2 are MNHNS and SASEGT. The junction had 5 bases not matched to a gene; V was cut back by 3 bases and J by 6 bases. The CDR3 is made up of 15 amino acids. CDR3 nucleotides: TGTGCCAGCAGTGACTCGCTAGCGGGAGCCAATGAGCAGTTCTTC. It encodes CASSDSLAGANEQFF.

This chain connects TRBV30 to TRBJ2-7; tentative D call: TRBD2 (5 bases). V lost 0 bases, J lost 0 bases, and 12 bases lay in between. In germline, CDR1 is GTSNPN, CDR2 SVGIG (reference sequence). There are 15 residues in the CDR3. The CDR3 DNA sequence: TGTGCCTGGAGTGTATTTATAGGGAGCTCCTACGAGCAGTACTTC. Its protein is CAWSVFIGSSYEQYF.

The chain links TRBV28 to TRBJ2-1, with 11 bases lining up with TRBD2. The germline CDR1 and CDR2 sequences are MDHEN and SYDVKM. This CDR3 spans 17 amino acids. Germline trimming cut 4 bases from V and 0 bases from J; bases unmatched to any gene: 5. The CDR3 DNA sequence: TGTGCCAGCAGTTCGCCCGGGACTAGCGGCTCCTACAATGAGCAGTTCTTC. Protein: CASSSPGTSGSYNEQFF.

CDR3 DNA sequence: TGCGCCAGCAGCACGGGGACTAACCAAGAGACCCAGTACTTC. Its protein is CASSTGTNQETQYF. The rearrangement uses TRBV5-1 and TRBJ2-5; TRBD2 matches at 7 bases. CDR1 is SGHRS, CDR2 YFSETQ, per germline. V lost 4 bases and J lost 0; bases outside the gene matches: 3. The CDR3 is 14 amino acids.

V usage is TRBV7-9 and J usage is TRBJ2-5; possibly TRBD2 for D (5 bases). From germline, CDR1 is SEHNR and CDR2 FQNEAQ (reference sequence). CDR3 length: 15 residues. V dropped 2 bases and J dropped 5 bases, with 15 bases sitting between them. The CDR3 nucleotides are TGTGCCAGCAGCTTACTCGCCCTTGAGGGCGAGACCCAGTACTTC. This codes for CASSLLALEGETQYF.

This clone was seen a single time. The chain recombines TRBV23-1 with TRBJ1-2, with 7 bases matching TRBD1. TRBV23-1 is an open reading frame, and its role is uncertain. The V and J ends lost 5 bases and 3 bases, in that order; junction bases with no gene match: 12. The CDR3 spans 16 residues. The CDR3 coding sequence is TGCGCCAGCAGTGCCAAACGGGACAGACACTACTATGGCTACACCTTC. Translation gives CASSAKRDRHYYGYTF.

This sequence joins TRBV7-9 and TRBJ2-7, with 8 bases aligning to TRBD2. CDR1 and CDR2 (germline): SEHNR, FQNEAQ (reference sequence). V lost 5 bases to trimming and J lost 3 bases; unmatched junction nucleotides: 9. The CDR3 loop spans 15 amino acids. This CDR3 reads CASSHLVAGYYEQYF. CDR3 nucleotide sequence: TGTGCCAGCAGCCATCTGGTAGCGGGGTACTACGAGCAGTACTTC.

The V call is TRBV27, the J call TRBJ2-1; 7 bases agree with TRBD2. Germline values: CDR1 MNHEY, CDR2 SMNVEV (reference sequence). The CDR3 has 16 amino acids. V shed 5 bases and J 7 bases; nucleotides not matched to a gene: 14. CDR3 region: CASSQRGGSRGNEQFF. The CDR3 DNA follows: TGTGCCAGCAGTCAGAGAGGCGGGAGCCGGGGGAATGAGCAGTTCTTC.

The chain combines TRBV9 with TRBJ1-1, with D perhaps TRBD1 (6 bases). The ends were cut back, 4 bases at V and 4 bases at J, with 14 bases in the middle. Germline CDR1 SGDLS, CDR2 YYNGEE. The CDR3 loop spans 14 amino acids. As DNA, the CDR3 is TGTGCCAGCAGCACCCACAGGGAAGTCACTGAAGCTTTCTTT. Translation gives CASSTHREVTEAFF.

V usage is TRBV7-3 and J usage is TRBJ1-5, with D maybe TRBD1 (6 bases). CDR1 is SGHTA and CDR2 is FQGTGA in the germline V gene. Deletions cut 2 bases from V and 3 bases from J, with 26 bases between. CDR3 size: 20 residues. Here the CDR3 DNA reads TGTGCCAGCAGCTTATATGAGTTTTCGGGACACAAGGGTAACAATCAGCCCCAGCATTTT. This gives the protein CASSLYEFSGHKGNNQPQHF.

The chain has TRBV10-2 and TRBJ2-7; maybe TRBD2 (6 bases). Germline V CDR1 and CDR2: WSHSY, SAAADI. V was pared by 0 bases and J by 5 bases, with 11 bases between. CDR3 length equals 14 residues. In DNA, the CDR3 is TGCGCCAGCAGTGAGTCGGGGGGTTTCCACGAGCAGTACTTC. This encodes CASSESGGFHEQYF.

The V gene is TRBV5-1, the J gene TRBJ2-3; 12 nucleotides match TRBD2. This CDR3 has 16 amino acids. CDR1 SGHRS and CDR2 YFSETQ come from the germline V gene. V trimming: 4 bases; J trimming: 2 bases; junction bases outside the gene matches: 5. CDR3 nucleotides: TGCGCCAGCAGCGAGGGACTAGCGGGCGACACAGATACGCAGTATTTT. The encoded protein is CASSEGLAGDTDTQYF.

The chain is built from TRBV9 and TRBJ2-1, with D hard to call. CDR1 and CDR2 (germline): SGDLS, YYNGEE. The V and J ends lost 2 bases and 3 bases respectively, with 18 bases between them. CDR3 size: 17 residues. CDR3 amino acids: CASSVRRETNSYNEQFF. CDR3 in DNA: TGTGCCAGCAGCGTTCGACGAGAGACCAACAGCTACAATGAGCAGTTCTTC. The variable domain in full, completed from reference TRBV9 and TRBJ2-1, reads DSGVTQTPKHLITATGQRVTLRCSPRSGDLSVYWYQQSLDQGLQFLIQYYNGEERAKGNILERFSAQQFPDLHSELNLSSLELGDSALYFCASSVRRETNSYNEQFFGPGTRLTVL.